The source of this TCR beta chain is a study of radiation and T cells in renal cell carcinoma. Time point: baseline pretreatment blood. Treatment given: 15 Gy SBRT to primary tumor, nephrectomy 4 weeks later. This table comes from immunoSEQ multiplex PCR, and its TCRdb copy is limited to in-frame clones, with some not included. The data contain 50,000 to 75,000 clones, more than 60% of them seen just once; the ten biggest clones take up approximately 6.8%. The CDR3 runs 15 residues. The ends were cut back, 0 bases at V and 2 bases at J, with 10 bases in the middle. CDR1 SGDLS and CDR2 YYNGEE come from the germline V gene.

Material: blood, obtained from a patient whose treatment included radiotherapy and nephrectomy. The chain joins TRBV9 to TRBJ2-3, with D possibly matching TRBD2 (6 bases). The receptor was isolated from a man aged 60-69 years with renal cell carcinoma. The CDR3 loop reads CASSVGLANTDTQYF. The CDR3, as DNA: TGTGCCAGCAGCGTAGGTCTAGCGAACACAGATACGCAGTATTTT.